This TCR beta chain was recorded in a study of cytomegalovirus exposure and HLA in healthy donors. Turning to this clone: Its target is not known.

A multiplex PCR was run with 60 Vbeta primers and 13 Jbeta primers. TCRdb's table, derived via immunoSEQ multiplex PCR, lists solely in-frame clones and lacks some. The sample consists of 150,000 or so clones, approximately 82% of them appearing once. Trimming removed 4 bases from V and 7 bases from J; junction bases left unmatched: 10. The length of the CDR3 is 14 residues. Germline CDR1 and CDR2: LNHDA and SQIVND (reference sequence). General observations from the study: Among the CMV-associated chains, three were confirmed in vitro as specific for CMV antigens.

The gene calls are TRBV19 and TRBJ2-7, with 7 bases that match TRBD1. The sample taken for sequencing was PBMCs. The clonotype was recovered from a male donor in good health and CMV-seronegative. The CDR3 bases are TGTGCCAGTAGTACCGGGACAGTTTCCTTAGAGCAGTACTTC. This gives the protein CASSTGTVSLEQYF.